What follows are 4 T cell receptor beta chains derived from one specimen sequenced in a study of preoperative IRX-2 immunotherapy in early breast cancer. The method was immunoSEQ multiplex PCR; TCRdb's version includes in-frame clones alone and lacks a portion of them. The sample shows about 89,000 clones, roughly 89% of them seen only once. Stated treatment: preoperative locoregional IRX-2 cytokine immunotherapy. Sequences were derived from tumor tissue, sampled after IRX-2 immunotherapy. These receptors originate from a human donor with breast cancer.

The CDR3 nucleotides read TGTGCCAGTAGTCTCTCCCGGACGCTAATCTATGGCTACACCTTC. Protein: CASSLSRTLIYGYTF. The V and J genes are TRBV19 and TRBJ1-2; D unresolved. The V end was cut by 5 bases, the J end by 4 bases, with 17 bases between. Germline V gene data show CDR1 as LNHDA and CDR2 as SQIVND (reference sequence). This CDR3 contains 15 residues.

V is TRBV11-3 and J is TRBJ1-1; possible D gene TRBD1, 6 bases. The V end lost 0 bases, the J end lost 0 bases, and 8 bases lay between the germline ends. CDR3 length: 15 residues. CDR1 SGHNT and CDR2 YENEEA come from the germline V gene. CDR3 bases: TGTGCCAGCAGCTTAGAGGGGGCCATGAACACTGAAGCTTTCTTT. Translated: CASSLEGAMNTEAFF.

CDR3 sequence reads: CASSLGGFHEQYF. In DNA form, the CDR3 reads TGTGCCAGCAGCCTAGGGGGTTTCCACGAGCAGTACTTC. The chain is built from TRBV28 and TRBJ2-7; D is perhaps TRBD1 (6 bases). This CDR3 is 13 amino acids long. V was clipped by 6 bases and J by 5 bases, with 14 bases between them. Germline V gene sequence: CDR1 MDHEN, CDR2 SYDVKM.

The rearrangement links TRBV7-2 to TRBJ1-2; D remains unclear. The germline V gene has CDR1 SGHTA and CDR2 FQGNSA. The CDR3 spans 13 residues. With 6 bases removed from V and 8 bases from J, the gap between germline ends came to 16 bases. CDR3 in DNA: TGTGCCAGCAGTACCACACGGGAAGGAGGCTACACCTTC. The encoded protein is CASSTTREGGYTF. Together with reference TRBV7-2 and TRBJ1-2, the CDR3 gives the full variable domain: GAGVSQSPSNKVTEKGKDVELRCDPISGHTALYWYRQSLGQGLEFLIYFQGNSAPDKSGLPSDRFSAERTGGSVSTLTIQRTQQEDSAVYLCASSTTREGGYTFGSGTRLTVV.